The 10 T cell receptor beta chains listed next were all sequenced from one sample in a study of Ad26.COV2.S vaccination and SARS-CoV-2 variants. Treatment specified: around 19 received Ad26.COV2.S at low or high dose, single or two shots; about 5 received placebo; per-sample allocation not given. Day 63 following the first vaccine or placebo injection was when the samples were taken. Some clones are missing from TCRdb's copy, which holds only in-frame ones; the method was immunoSEQ multiplex PCR. The sample records fewer than 800,000 clones, roughly 90% being singletons. Sample: peripheral blood, taken in a trial of Ad26.COV2.S vaccine versus placebo. All receptors come from a person between 18 and 60 years old who received the Ad26.COV2.S COVID-19 vaccine or a placebo.

This clone appeared a single time. CDR3: CSASWGGLSPLHF. DNA of the CDR3: TGCAGTGCTAGTTGGGGGGGTCTCTCACCCCTCCACTTT. The chain employs TRBV20-1 and TRBJ1-6, with D maybe TRBD1 (5 bases). Per the germline V gene, CDR1 is DFQATT and CDR2 is SNEGSKA (reference sequence). The CDR3 has 13 amino acids. V was clipped by 3 bases and J by 10 bases, with 13 bases between them.

The V call is TRBV4-2, the J call TRBJ1-5; D is ambiguous. CDR3 length: 18 residues. V lost 1 base and J 4 bases, leaving 20 bases between the germline ends. Per germline, CDR1 LGHNA and CDR2 YNFKEQ. CDR3 loop: CASSQGSGLGPGNQPQHF. CDR3 nucleotide sequence: TGTGCCAGCAGCCAAGGGAGTGGGCTAGGGCCGGGTAATCAGCCCCAGCATTTT.

The V gene is TRBV6-1, the J gene TRBJ1-5; D not certain. Germline V gene data show CDR1 as MNHNS and CDR2 as SASEGT. Trimming removed 1 base at V and 6 bases at J, with 10 bases between. The CDR3 is 14 amino acids. As DNA, the CDR3 is TGTGCCAGCAGTGAAGTTAAGGGATTTCAGCCCCAGCATTTT. Translation gives CASSEVKGFQPQHF.

The rearrangement links TRBV5-1 to TRBJ1-2; D is unclear. Trimming shortened V by 4 bases and J by 2 bases, and 6 bases separated the two germline ends. The germline gives CDR1 SGHRS, CDR2 YFSETQ. The CDR3 has 12 amino acids. This chain's CDR3 is CASSEWNYGYTF. CDR3 DNA sequence: TGCGCCAGCAGCGAATGGAACTATGGCTACACCTTC.

The chain couples TRBV29-1 to TRBJ2-7; 7 nucleotides agree with TRBD1. The CDR3 is 13 amino acids. Trimming removed 6 bases from V and 0 bases from J; junction bases left unmatched: 5. The germline V gene has CDR1 SQVTM and CDR2 ANQGSEA. CDR3 protein: CSVTGTASYEQYF. CDR3 nucleotide sequence: TGCAGCGTGACCGGGACAGCCTCCTACGAGCAGTACTTC.

This clone was counted a single time. This chain links TRBV24-1 with TRBJ2-2, with D possibly called TRBD1 or TRBD2 (5 bases each). The CDR3 runs 14 residues. With 4 bases removed from V and 5 bases from J, the gap between germline ends came to 10 bases. Germline V CDR1 and CDR2: KGHDR, SFDVKD. CDR3 nucleotides: TGTGCCACCAGTGACCCGGGACGAACCGGGGAGCTGTTTTTT. This translates into CATSDPGRTGELFF.

Only one count was recorded for this clone. The chain has TRBV6-2 or TRBV6-3 and TRBJ1-5; 11 bases map to TRBD1. Losses at the gene ends were 4 bases for V and 6 bases for J; bases not matched to a gene: 2. The CDR3 has 14 residues. Germline V gives CDR1 MNHEY, CDR2 SVGEGT. CDR3: CASSSDRGLQPQHF. The DNA of the CDR3 is TGTGCCAGCAGTTCGGACAGGGGGCTTCAGCCCCAGCATTTT.

This chain uses TRBV15 with TRBJ2-2; D gene ambiguous. Trimming removed 8 bases from V and 7 bases from J, with 14 bases in between. The CDR3 loop spans 13 amino acids. Germline loops: CDR1 LNHNV, CDR2 YYDKDF (reference sequence). The CDR3 nucleotides read TGTGCCACCGCGGACGCCCTCGGCGGGGAGCTGTTTTTT. Translation gives CATADALGGELFF.

This sequence joins TRBV6-1 and TRBJ1-2, with 8 bases aligning to TRBD1. Per the germline V gene, CDR1 is MNHNS and CDR2 is SASEGT. V dropped 4 bases and J dropped 8; count of bases not matched to a gene: 15. The CDR3 covers 16 residues. The chain's CDR3 is CASSVLPTGDGVGYTF. In DNA form, the CDR3 reads TGTGCCAGCAGTGTACTCCCGACAGGGGACGGGGTAGGCTACACCTTC.

The rearrangement uses TRBV6-6 and TRBJ2-3, with 8 bases fitting TRBD2. V dropped 2 bases and J dropped 4; count of bases not matched to a gene: 2. The length of the CDR3 is 14 residues. The V gene's germline CDR1 is MNHNY and CDR2 SVGAGI (reference sequence). This chain's CDR3 is CASSYGLAADTQYF. The CDR3, as DNA: TGTGCCAGCAGTTACGGACTAGCCGCAGATACGCAGTATTTT.